A single sample is the source of the 8 T cell receptor beta chains below, sequenced in a study of molecular identifiers for immune sequencing clone quantification. TCRdb reprocessed the PCR reads with MiXCR, giving one entry per CDR3 protein. The sample holds around 480,000 distinct CDR3 sequences, 20% to 25% seen once. The sequenced material came from naive CD8+ T cells from blood, with Jurkat cell RNA spiked in. Subset given: FACS-sorted CD8+CD4-CCR7+CD45RA+ naive T cells. The receptors were gathered from a human donor in good health. Some libraries in this study had Jurkat cell RNA spiked in.

V is TRBV11-2 and J is TRBJ2-5, with no clear D. Germline V gives CDR1 SGHAT, CDR2 FQNNGV. This CDR3 region has 13 residues. Trimming took 5 bases from V and 4 from J, leaving 11 bases between them. The CDR3, as DNA: TGTGCCAGCAGCGATAGTGTTCGAGAGACCCAGTACTTC. It encodes CASSDSVRETQYF. The whole variable domain, remainder taken from reference TRBV11-2 and TRBJ2-5, is EAGVAQSPRYKIIEKRQSVAFWCNPISGHATLYWYQQILGQGPKLLIQFQNNGVVDDSQLPKDRFSAERLKGVDSTLKIQPAKLEDSAVYLCASSDSVRETQYFGPGTRLLVL.

The sample holds many counts of this clonotype. The rearrangement links TRBV27 to TRBJ2-3, with 8 bases that match TRBD2. From germline, CDR1 is MNHEY and CDR2 SMNVEV (reference sequence). Trimming took 3 bases from V and 4 from J; bases not matched to a gene: 3. The CDR3 is 14 residues long. The CDR3 bases are TGTGCCAGCAGTTTTGCGGGAGGTGCAGATACGCAGTATTTT. Its protein is CASSFAGGADTQYF.

This clonotype was counted ten times or more. The chain links TRBV2 to TRBJ2-3; TRBD2 matches 12 bases. Germline lookup yields CDR1 SNHLY and CDR2 FYNNEI. The CDR3 has 16 amino acids. V lost 2 bases and J lost 2; bases outside the gene matches: 2. The CDR3 coding sequence is TGTGCCAGCAGTGAAACTAGCGGGGGGTTCACAGATACGCAGTATTTT. It is translated as CASSETSGGFTDTQYF.

The rearrangement uses TRBV6-2 or TRBV6-3 and TRBJ2-1, with 8 bases aligning to TRBD2. Trimming cost V 2 bases and J 2 bases; bases outside gene matches: 11. The germline CDR1 and CDR2 sequences are MNHEY and SVGEGT. CDR3 length: 18 residues. The CDR3 coding sequence is TGTGCCAGCAGTTACCCCGAGTTGAGCGGGGGTACCTACAATGAGCAGTTCTTC. Its protein product is CASSYPELSGGTYNEQFF.

This clonotype was seen only a few times. This chain uses TRBV9 with TRBJ2-1, with D uncertain. V gave up 1 base and J gave up 0 bases, with 8 bases separating them. The germline V gene encodes CDR1 SGDLS and CDR2 YYNGEE. The CDR3 is 15 amino acids. Here the CDR3 reads CASSVSRYSYNEQFF. CDR3 bases: TGTGCCAGCAGCGTATCTCGCTACTCCTACAATGAGCAGTTCTTC.

This clonotype was detected a few times. The chain combines TRBV19 with TRBJ1-2; 9 nucleotides align to TRBD1. V shed 7 bases and J 7 bases; nucleotides not matched to a gene: 10. Looked up from germline, CDR1 is LNHDA and CDR2 is SQIVND (reference sequence). The CDR3 has 14 amino acids. CDR3 protein: CASTPGQGHLGYTF. CDR3 DNA: TGTGCCAGTACCCCGGGACAGGGCCATCTTGGCTACACCTTC.

In the case of this clonotype: A much larger clone is a single base away; this may be a read error. The rearrangement links TRBV7-6 to TRBJ2-7; no clear D. The CDR3 extends over 14 amino acids. Germline CDR1 and CDR2: SGHVS and FNYEAQ. V was pared by 1 base and J by 7 bases, with 14 bases between. Written as DNA, the CDR3 is TGTGCCAGCAGCTTAGAACGCCGTTACGTGGAGCAGTACTTC. This translates into CASSLERRYVEQYF.

The chain employs TRBV2 and TRBJ2-1; TRBD2 matches at 10 bases. The germline gives CDR1 SNHLY, CDR2 FYNNEI. The CDR3 totals 16 residues. V gave up 6 bases and J gave up 5 bases; unmatched junction bases: 10. The CDR3 protein is CASRAVGLAMNNEQFF. The CDR3, as DNA: TGTGCCAGCAGGGCCGTGGGACTAGCGATGAACAATGAGCAGTTCTTC.